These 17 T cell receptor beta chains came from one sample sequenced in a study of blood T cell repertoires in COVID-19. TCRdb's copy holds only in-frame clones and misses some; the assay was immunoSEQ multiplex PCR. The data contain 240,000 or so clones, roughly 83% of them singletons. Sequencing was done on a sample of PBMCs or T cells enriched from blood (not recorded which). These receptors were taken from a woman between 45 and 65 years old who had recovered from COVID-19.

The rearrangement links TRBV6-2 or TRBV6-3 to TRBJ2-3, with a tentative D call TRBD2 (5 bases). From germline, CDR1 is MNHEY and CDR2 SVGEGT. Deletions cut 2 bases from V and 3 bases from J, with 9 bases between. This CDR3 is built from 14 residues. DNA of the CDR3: TGTGCCAGCAGTTACGGGAGTGCGACAGATACGCAGTATTTT. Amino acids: CASSYGSATDTQYF.

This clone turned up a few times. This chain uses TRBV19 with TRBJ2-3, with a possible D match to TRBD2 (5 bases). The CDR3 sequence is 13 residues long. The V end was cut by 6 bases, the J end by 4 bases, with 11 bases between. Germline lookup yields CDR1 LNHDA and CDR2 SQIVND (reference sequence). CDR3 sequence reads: CASRLAGADTQYF. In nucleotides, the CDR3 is TGTGCCAGTAGGCTGGCCGGGGCAGATACGCAGTATTTT. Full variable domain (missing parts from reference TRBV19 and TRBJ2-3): DGGITQSPKYLFRKEGQNVTLSCEQNLNHDAMYWYRQDPGQGLRLIYYSQIVNDFQKGDIAEGYSVSREKKESFPLTVTSAQKNPTAFYLCASRLAGADTQYFGPGTRLTVL.

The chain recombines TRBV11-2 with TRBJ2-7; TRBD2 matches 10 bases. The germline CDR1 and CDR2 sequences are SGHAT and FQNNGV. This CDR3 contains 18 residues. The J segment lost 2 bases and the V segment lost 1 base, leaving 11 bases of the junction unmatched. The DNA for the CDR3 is TGTGCCAGCAGCTTAGCAAGATCGGGCCTAGCGGGAGCCTACGAGCAGTACTTC. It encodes CASSLARSGLAGAYEQYF.

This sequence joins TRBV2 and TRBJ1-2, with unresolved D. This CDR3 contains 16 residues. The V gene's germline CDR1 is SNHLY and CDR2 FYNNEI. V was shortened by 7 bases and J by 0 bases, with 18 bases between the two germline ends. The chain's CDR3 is CASTEGQGLSNYGYTF. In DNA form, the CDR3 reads TGTGCCAGCACCGAGGGTCAAGGCCTGTCTAACTATGGCTACACCTTC.

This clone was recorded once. CDR3 loop: CATTGTSSRDTQYF. CDR3 bases: TGTGCCACCACCGGGACATCATCACGAGATACGCAGTATTTT. The V call is TRBV24-1, the J call TRBJ2-3; the D gene is possibly TRBD1 (6 bases). CDR3 length: 14 amino acids. The V end lost 8 bases, the J end lost 5 bases, and 16 bases lay between the germline ends. In germline, CDR1 is KGHDR, CDR2 SFDVKD.

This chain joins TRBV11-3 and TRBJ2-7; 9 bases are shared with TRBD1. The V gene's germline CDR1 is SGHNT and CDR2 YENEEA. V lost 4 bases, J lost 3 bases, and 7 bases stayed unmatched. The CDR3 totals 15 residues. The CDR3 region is CASSSIWGQGYEQYF. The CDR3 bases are TGTGCCAGCAGCTCCATTTGGGGACAGGGCTACGAGCAGTACTTC.

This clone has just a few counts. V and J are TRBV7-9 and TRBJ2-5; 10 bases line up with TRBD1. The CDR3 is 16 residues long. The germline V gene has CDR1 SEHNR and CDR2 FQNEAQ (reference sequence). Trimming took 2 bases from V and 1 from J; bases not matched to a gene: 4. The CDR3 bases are TGTGCCAGCAGCTTAATGGGACAGGGGTCCCAAGAGACCCAGTACTTC. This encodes CASSLMGQGSQETQYF.

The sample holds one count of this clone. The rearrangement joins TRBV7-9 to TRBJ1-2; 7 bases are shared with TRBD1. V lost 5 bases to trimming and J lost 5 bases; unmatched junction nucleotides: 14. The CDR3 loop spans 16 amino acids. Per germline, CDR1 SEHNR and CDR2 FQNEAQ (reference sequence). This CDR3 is CASSNPVGGGRYGYTF. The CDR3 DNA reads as TGTGCCAGCAGCAACCCCGTAGGGGGCGGGAGGTATGGCTACACCTTC.

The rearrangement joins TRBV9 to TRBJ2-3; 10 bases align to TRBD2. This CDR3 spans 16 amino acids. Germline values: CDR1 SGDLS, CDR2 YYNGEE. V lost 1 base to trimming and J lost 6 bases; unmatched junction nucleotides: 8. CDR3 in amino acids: CASSVSLAGELDTQYF. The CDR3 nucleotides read TGTGCCAGCAGCGTAAGCCTAGCGGGAGAGCTTGATACGCAGTATTTT. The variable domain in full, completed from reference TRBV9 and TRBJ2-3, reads DSGVTQTPKHLITATGQRVTLRCSPRSGDLSVYWYQQSLDQGLQFLIQYYNGEERAKGNILERFSAQQFPDLHSELNLSSLELGDSALYFCASSVSLAGELDTQYFGPGTRLTVL.

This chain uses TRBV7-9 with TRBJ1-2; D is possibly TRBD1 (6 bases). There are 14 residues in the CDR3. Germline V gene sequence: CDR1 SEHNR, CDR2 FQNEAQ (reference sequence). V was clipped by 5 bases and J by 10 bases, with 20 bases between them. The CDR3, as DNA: TGTGCCAGCAGCCCACGTACTACAGGGTTCTTCTACACCTTC. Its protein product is CASSPRTTGFFYTF.

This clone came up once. Here the CDR3 reads CASSPATGSRGEAFF. In nucleotides, the CDR3 is TGTGCCAGCAGTCCGGCCACAGGGTCGAGGGGGGAAGCTTTCTTT. J is TRBJ1-1 and V is TRBV6-5; maybe TRBD1 (6 bases). The CDR3 has 15 amino acids. CDR1 MNHEY and CDR2 SVGAGI come from the germline V gene. Trimming took 5 bases from V and 8 from J, leaving 21 bases between them.

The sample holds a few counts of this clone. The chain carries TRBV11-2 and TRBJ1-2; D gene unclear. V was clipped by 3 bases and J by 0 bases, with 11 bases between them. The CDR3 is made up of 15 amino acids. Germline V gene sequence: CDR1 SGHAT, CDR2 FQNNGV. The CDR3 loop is CASSFPGKANYGYTF. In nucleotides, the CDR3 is TGTGCCAGCAGCTTCCCGGGTAAAGCTAACTATGGCTACACCTTC.

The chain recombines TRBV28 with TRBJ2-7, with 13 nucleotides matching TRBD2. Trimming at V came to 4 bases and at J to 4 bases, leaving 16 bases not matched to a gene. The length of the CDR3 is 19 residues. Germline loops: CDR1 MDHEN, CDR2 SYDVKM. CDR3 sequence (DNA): TGTGCCAGCAGTTCCCGGACTAGCGGGAGCCTGAGGAAGTTGTACGAGCAGTACTTC. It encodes CASSSRTSGSLRKLYEQYF.

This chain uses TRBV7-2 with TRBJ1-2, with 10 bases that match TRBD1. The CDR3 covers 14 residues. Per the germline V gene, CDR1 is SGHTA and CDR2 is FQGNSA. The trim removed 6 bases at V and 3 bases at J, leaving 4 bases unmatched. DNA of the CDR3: TGTGCCAGCAGTTCTGGGACAGGGGACTATGGCTACACCTTC. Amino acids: CASSSGTGDYGYTF.

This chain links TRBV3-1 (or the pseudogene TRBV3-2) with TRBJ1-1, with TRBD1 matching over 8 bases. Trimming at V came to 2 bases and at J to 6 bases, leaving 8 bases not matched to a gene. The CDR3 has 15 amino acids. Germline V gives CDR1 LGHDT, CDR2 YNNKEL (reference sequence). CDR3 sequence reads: CASSQPGTGFPEAFF. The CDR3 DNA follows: TGTGCCAGCAGCCAACCCGGGACAGGTTTTCCTGAAGCTTTCTTT.

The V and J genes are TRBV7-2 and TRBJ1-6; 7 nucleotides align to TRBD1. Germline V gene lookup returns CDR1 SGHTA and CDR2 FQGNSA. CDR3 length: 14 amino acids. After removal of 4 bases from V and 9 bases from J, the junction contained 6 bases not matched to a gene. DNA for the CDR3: TGTGCCAGCAGCTCGACAGGGCACGCTTCACCCCTCCACTTT. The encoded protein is CASSSTGHASPLHF. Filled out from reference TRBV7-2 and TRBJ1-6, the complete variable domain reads GAGVSQSPSNKVTEKGKDVELRCDPISGHTALYWYRQSLGQGLEFLIYFQGNSAPDKSGLPSDRFSAERTGGSVSTLTIQRTQQEDSAVYLCASSSTGHASPLHFGNGTRLTVT.

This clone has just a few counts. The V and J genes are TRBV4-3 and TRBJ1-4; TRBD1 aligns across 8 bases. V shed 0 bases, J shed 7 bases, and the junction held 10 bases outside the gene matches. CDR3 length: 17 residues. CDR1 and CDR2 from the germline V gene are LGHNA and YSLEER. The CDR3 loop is CASSQDRGTGGREKLFF. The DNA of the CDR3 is TGCGCCAGCAGCCAAGATCGTGGGACAGGCGGACGTGAAAAACTGTTTTTT.